This record concerns one TCR beta chain sequence. Its antigen is as yet unknown. The data stem from a study of cytomegalovirus exposure and HLA in healthy donors. General study results and limits: Across donors, most TCRs were seen rarely, yet some public ones were widespread. Among TCR beta chains, those listed as cytomegalovirus-associated numbered roughly 150. Other equally common chains were less clonally expanded than HLA-associated TCR beta chains, a later analysis showed.

CDR1 and CDR2 (germline): SGDLS, YYNGEE. J gave up 4 bases and V 4 bases, and 2 bases lay outside the gene matches. This CDR3 contains 13 residues. Primers: 60 Vbeta forward and 13 Jbeta reverse. Profiling relied on immunoSEQ multiplex PCR, and the TCRdb table lists in-frame clones only, not all of them. Among over 150,000 clones, approximately 81% were seen once, and the ten largest hold about 2.4%. The TCR sequence derives from a man younger than 45 in good health and CMV-seropositive. This sequence joins TRBV9 and TRBJ1-5, with TRBD1 identical over 7 bases. Material for sequencing was PBMCs. CDR3 residues: CASSPGQNQPQHF. The CDR3 nucleotides are TGTGCCAGCAGCCCGGGACAGAATCAGCCCCAGCATTTT.